The source of this TCR beta chain is a study of T cells after yellow fever vaccination. Findings of the study overall: Clonotype sharing between CD4 and CD8 compartments was small.

One entry per CDR3 protein results from TCRdb running MiXCR on the 5' RACE reads. The data hold some 150,000 distinct CDR3 sequences, with roughly a tenth observed a single time. The germline V gene encodes CDR1 SGHRS and CDR2 YFSETQ. The CDR3 region is 13 residues in length, termini included. This clonotype was seen many times. The antigen remains undetermined. The DNA is left out, because the CDR3 cannot be placed on it with certainty; the CDR3 is given as TCRdb lists it. The source of this sequence is a man between 18 and 29 years old who received the YFV17D yellow fever vaccine. The sample consisted of CD8+ T cells sorted from PBMCs, taken 45 days after the yellow fever booster vaccination. The rearrangement uses TRBV5-1 and TRBJ2-4; the table's D gene call, TRBD2, was not cross checked with the DNA. The CDR3 is CASSSSEEDIQYF.